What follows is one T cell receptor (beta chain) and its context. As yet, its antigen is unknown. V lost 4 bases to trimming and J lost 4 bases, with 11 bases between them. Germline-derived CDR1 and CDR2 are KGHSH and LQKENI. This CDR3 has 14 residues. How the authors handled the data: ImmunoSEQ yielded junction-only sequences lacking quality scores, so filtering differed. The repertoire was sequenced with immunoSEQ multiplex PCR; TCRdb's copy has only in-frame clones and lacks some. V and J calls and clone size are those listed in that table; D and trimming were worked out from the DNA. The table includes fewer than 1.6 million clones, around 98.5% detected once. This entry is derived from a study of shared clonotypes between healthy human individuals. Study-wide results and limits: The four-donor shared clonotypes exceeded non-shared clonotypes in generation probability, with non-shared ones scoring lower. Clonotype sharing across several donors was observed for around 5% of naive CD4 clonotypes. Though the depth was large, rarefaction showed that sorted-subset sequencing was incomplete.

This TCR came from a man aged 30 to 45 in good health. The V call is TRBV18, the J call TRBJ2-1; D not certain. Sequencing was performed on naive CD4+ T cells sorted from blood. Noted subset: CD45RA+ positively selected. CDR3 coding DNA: TGTGCCAGCTCACTCCTGAGTCTTTACAATGAGCAGTTCTTC. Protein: CASSLLSLYNEQFF.